This is a list of T cell receptor beta chains from one sample in a study of blood T cell repertoires in COVID-19. Method: immunoSEQ multiplex PCR; TCRdb's copy keeps in-frame clones and lacks some. The sample contains 390,000 or so clones, over 75% of which appear only once. The sample consisted of peripheral blood. These receptors all stem from a woman aged 30 to 39 with COVID-19, enrolled during active disease. CDR3s include the opening cysteine and the closing phenylalanine or tryptophan. Fields, in order: D gene, clone size, J gene, V gene, CDR3 protein, CDR3 DNA. The D gene is left open where the match is weak. Clone size is given for some rows only: seen once, a few or many times, or a class if the clone is expanded.

>-|-|TRBJ2-7|TRBV19
CASSSGDGSYEQYF
TGTGCCAGTAGTAGCGGGGACGGCTCCTACGAGCAGTACTTC
>TRBD1|few|TRBJ1-5|TRBV5-6
CASSRTGSYQPQHF
TGTGCCAGCAGCCGGACAGGGTCGTATCAGCCCCAGCATTTT
>-|-|TRBJ2-5|TRBV5-1
CASSLGGLQARETQYF
TGCGCCAGCAGCTTAGGCGGACTACAGGCCAGGGAGACCCAGTACTTC
>TRBD1|-|TRBJ1-1|TRBV10-1
CASLTGRGSMNTEAFF
TGCGCCAGCCTCACCGGCAGGGGGTCCATGAACACTGAAGCTTTCTTT
>TRBD2|-|TRBJ2-7|TRBV5-4
CASTQRGGSYEQYF
TGTGCCAGCACCCAGCGGGGTGGCTCCTACGAGCAGTACTTC
>TRBD2|-|TRBJ2-1|TRBV24-1
CATSGPSGRDNEQFF
TGTGCCACCAGTGGACCTAGCGGGAGGGACAATGAGCAGTTCTTC
>TRBD1|-|TRBJ1-1|TRBV14
CASSHIDRGKPEAFF
TGTGCCAGCAGCCATATAGACAGGGGGAAACCTGAAGCTTTCTTT
>-|-|TRBJ1-5|TRBV19
CASSTGGSQPQHF
TGTGCCAGTAGTACGGGGGGCTCTCAGCCCCAGCATTTT
>-|few|TRBJ1-3|TRBV2
CASTEGYSGNTIYF
TGTGCCAGCACGGAGGGGTACTCTGGAAACACCATATATTTT
>-|-|TRBJ1-1|TRBV27
CASSLSGRDTEAFF
TGTGCCAGCAGTTTATCTGGGAGGGACACTGAAGCTTTCTTT
>TRBD2|-|TRBJ2-2|TRBV24-1
CATSDRTSGSYGGELFF
TGTGCCACCAGTGACCGGACTAGCGGTTCATATGGCGGGGAGCTGTTTTTT
>-|-|TRBJ2-1|TRBV7-2
CASSLGGKVDNEQFF
TGTGCCAGCAGCTTAGGCGGGAAGGTAGACAATGAGCAGTTCTTC
>-|-|TRBJ2-7|TRBV28
CASSPPLSEQYF
TGTGCCAGCAGCCCCCCCCTGTCCGAGCAGTACTTC
>TRBD1|few|TRBJ2-7|TRBV28
CASSPGQEPYEQYF
TGTGCCAGCAGTCCGGGACAGGAGCCCTACGAGCAGTACTTC
>TRBD2|-|TRBJ2-3|TRBV6-4
CASSDWVAGVTDTQYF
TGTGCCAGCAGTGACTGGGTAGCGGGAGTGACAGATACGCAGTATTTT
>TRBD1|-|TRBJ1-3|TRBV6-4
CASSGQGACGNTIYF
TGTGCCAGCTCAGGACAGGGGGCGTGTGGAAACACCATATATTTT
>TRBD2|-|TRBJ2-7|TRBV28
CASSLERESEQYF
TGTGCCAGCAGTTTGGAGCGGGAGAGTGAGCAGTACTTC
>-|-|TRBJ2-1|TRBV27
CASSLFRGMGNEQFF
TGTGCCAGCAGTTTATTCAGGGGAATGGGAAATGAGCAGTTCTTC
>-|-|TRBJ2-7|TRBV5-4
CASSLGVGEQYF
TGTGCCAGCAGTCTAGGGGTGGGGGAGCAGTACTTC
>TRBD1|-|TRBJ2-3|TRBV5-4
CASRSGTGADTQYF
TGTGCCAGCAGATCGGGGACAGGGGCTGATACGCAGTATTTT
>-|-|TRBJ2-1|TRBV5-1
CASSFRDRARGRAVNEQFF
TGCGCCAGCAGCTTCCGGGACAGGGCTCGCGGGAGGGCCGTTAATGAGCAGTTCTTC
>-|few|TRBJ1-1|TRBV5-1
CASRDSSMNTEAFF
TGCGCCAGCAGAGACAGTAGCATGAACACTGAAGCTTTCTTT
>-|-|TRBJ2-7|TRBV7-2
CASSYFSGYSYEQYF
TGTGCCAGCAGCTACTTCAGCGGGTACTCCTACGAGCAGTACTTC
>TRBD1|-|TRBJ2-1|TRBV11-1
CASRQTRQGTGNEQFF
TGTGCCAGCAGACAAACCCGACAGGGGACGGGGAATGAGCAGTTCTTC
>-|-|TRBJ2-7|TRBV27
CASSLVRCWLSYEQYF
TGTGCCAGCAGTTTAGTCCGGTGCTGGTTGTCCTACGAGCAGTACTTC
>-|-|TRBJ2-1|TRBV9
CASSVSDNEQFF
TGTGCCAGCAGCGTAAGCGACAATGAGCAGTTCTTC
>TRBD1|-|TRBJ1-1|TRBV5-1
CASSAGTGPTEAFF
TGCGCCAGCAGCGCGGGGACAGGGCCAACTGAAGCTTTCTTT